This T cell receptor beta chain was found in a study of T cell repertoires in aging, cancer and after chemotherapy. Study information: Donors were grouped into six age bands spanning 30 or younger through 70 or older. Paired samples before and after chemotherapy came from chronic lymphocytic leukemia patients on fludarabine- or bendamustine-based regimens. Whole-study findings and limits: Rebound thymic output was suggested by rising median generation probability during chemotherapy in each cancer cohort.

TCR beta rearrangements were amplified from peripheral blood genomic DNA. TRB rearrangements spanning V, D and J were amplified using mixed TRB-A/B primers. TCRdb itself ran the multiplex PCR reads through MiXCR, one entry per CDR3 protein. The sample has 2,000 to 3,000 distinct CDR3 sequences, 45% to 75% seen once. This clonotype was seen a few times. Its antigen is still unknown. Germline V gene data show CDR1 as SGHVS and CDR2 as FNYEAQ. The CDR3 extends over 14 amino acids. With 6 bases clipped from V and 0 bases from J, the junction kept 1 base outside the gene matches. Sequenced material: blood. The chain links TRBV7-6 to TRBJ2-3; 9 bases fit TRBD2. The sequence was obtained from a human donor with a blood cancer. The CDR3 region has the DNA TGTGCCAGCAGACTAGCGGGTAGCACAGATACGCAGTATTTT. Protein sequence: CASRLAGSTDTQYF.